A selection of T cell receptor beta chains follows, all from one sample in a study of OX40 agonist ivuxolimab in advanced cancers. TCRdb's copy holds only in-frame clones and misses some; the assay was immunoSEQ multiplex PCR. The sample has about 130,000 clones, around 93% seen once; the top ten hold under 0.95%. The material was CD4+ or CD8+ T cells sorted from blood, obtained in a trial of the OX40 agonist ivuxolimab. Source of these receptors: an adult with an advanced solid tumor such as melanoma, head and neck, liver or kidney cancer. Both conserved end residues are trimmed from each CDR3.

v_call,cdr3_length,cdr3_aa
TRBV7-2,11,ASSLARGNTIY
TRBV5-1,12,ASSSGRTPYEQY
TRBV28,11,ASSSRRNYEQY
TRBV28,10,ASSQGYQPQH
TRBV11-2,11,ASSMDHSYEQY
TRBV5-4,9,ASSTNYGYT
TRBV6-5,11,ASSLDYNSPLH
TRBV5-6,13,ASSLGRTRPGELF
TRBV10-1,14,ASRDSRIVLDQPQH
TRBV18,11,ASSAARDRPQH
TRBV15,13,ATSRPGAGSYGYT
TRBV5-1,13,ASSLAGRTPYEQY
TRBV5-1,12,ASSLEAVAYEQY
TRBV19,14,ASSIRGTGSQETQY
TRBV5-1,16,ASSLRAGGLGMPYEQY
TRBV6-5,11,ASSWDQTDTQY
TRBV7-9,11,ASSPRGDYGYT
TRBV28,10,ASSLSTGEAF
TRBV5-1,13,ASSFTGSDNEKLF
TRBV6-1,9,ASSGENTIY
TRBV9,11,ARETSGQETQY
TRBV19,13,ASSSSGTSTDTQY